The 19 T cell receptor beta chains below were found in one sample sequenced in a study of T cell changes during pregnancy in multiple sclerosis. Libraries were prepared by immunoSEQ multiplex PCR; TCRdb keeps only in-frame clonotypes and omits some of them. The sample has more than 55,000 clones; 90% to 95% are singletons. Sequences were derived from peripheral blood, sampled in the first trimester of pregnancy. The receptors stem from a female donor in good health, enrolled as a control in a pregnancy study.

The CDR3, as DNA: TGTGCCAGCAGTCCCCAGGGAAGCTCCTACGAGCAGTACTTC. The encoded protein is CASSPQGSSYEQYF. The chain employs TRBV28 and TRBJ2-7; a possible D gene is TRBD1 (5 bases). Germline V gives CDR1 MDHEN, CDR2 SYDVKM. The CDR3 is made up of 14 amino acids. Trimming removed 5 bases at V and 0 bases at J, with 11 bases between.

The rearrangement links TRBV1 to TRBJ2-1; the table's D gene call, TRBD2, was not cross checked with the DNA. TRBV1 is marked as a pseudogene. The CDR3 is 18 amino acids. The CDR3 sequence is CTSSQEEVASVSYNEQFF. CDR3 bases: TGCACCAGCAGCCAAGAAGAGGTGGCTAGCGTTTCCTACAATGAGCAGTTCTTC.

This clone has just a few counts. The chain joins TRBV4-2 to TRBJ2-3; 12 bases match TRBD2. The ends lost 3 bases at V and 3 bases at J; junction bases unmatched: 7. The CDR3 is 17 amino acids. Germline V lookup: CDR1 LGHNA, CDR2 YNFKEQ. CDR3 loop: CASSHSTSGSGTDTQYF. The DNA of the CDR3 is TGTGCCAGCAGCCACTCGACTAGCGGGAGTGGGACAGATACGCAGTATTTT.

The chain links TRBV6-4 to TRBJ2-3; D is undetermined. V gave up 6 bases and J gave up 0 bases, with 13 bases separating them. Germline V gene lookup returns CDR1 MRHNA and CDR2 SNTAGT. This CDR3 is 15 amino acids long. CDR3 residues: CASSHSPGSTDTQYF. The CDR3 DNA reads TGTGCCAGCAGCCATTCACCGGGTAGCACAGATACGCAGTATTTT.

The chain couples TRBV7-2 to TRBJ2-5, with no clear D. The CDR3 contains 15 residues. CDR1 and CDR2 (germline): SGHTA, FQGNSA. V was cut by 5 bases and J by 0 bases, with 13 bases left in between. CDR3: CASSQINSYQETQYF. CDR3 coding DNA: TGTGCCAGCAGCCAAATTAACTCGTACCAAGAGACCCAGTACTTC.

The V and J genes are TRBV5-1 and TRBJ1-2; weak D call: TRBD1 (6 bases). V lost 3 bases, J lost 5 bases, and 14 bases lay in between. Germline values: CDR1 SGHRS, CDR2 YFSETQ. The CDR3 spans 14 residues. Here the CDR3 DNA reads TGCGCCAGCAGCTCCACAGGGCCCGGTTATGGCTACACCTTC. The encoded protein is CASSSTGPGYGYTF.

This clone occurred a few times. The chain couples TRBV30 to TRBJ1-4; TRBD1 is a possible D gene (6 bases). Germline values: CDR1 GTSNPN, CDR2 SVGIG (reference sequence). Trimming took off 0 bases at V and 7 bases at J, with 12 bases between the two ends. The CDR3 is made up of 14 amino acids. The DNA of the CDR3 is TGTGCCTGGAGTGTTTCAGGGGCGATTGAAAAACTGTTTTTT. Amino acid sequence: CAWSVSGAIEKLFF.

The chain combines TRBV7-9 with TRBJ1-4; 7 bases are a match to TRBD1. The V and J ends lost 1 base and 7 bases, in that order; junction bases with no gene match: 9. Germline lookup yields CDR1 SEHNR and CDR2 FQNEAQ (reference sequence). The CDR3 contains 16 residues. This CDR3 is CASSLVVRQGGEKLFF. The CDR3 DNA reads as TGTGCCAGCAGCTTAGTTGTACGACAGGGCGGTGAAAAACTGTTTTTT.

This chain connects TRBV30 to TRBJ2-7; TRBD2 aligns across 8 bases. The ends lost 2 bases at V and 7 bases at J; junction bases unmatched: 13. CDR3 length: 15 amino acids. Germline-derived CDR1 and CDR2 are GTSNPN and SVGIG (reference sequence). CDR3 in DNA: TGTGCCTGGAGTCCCCCGGAGATTAGCGGGACGGAGCAGTACTTC. Its protein product is CAWSPPEISGTEQYF. Together with reference TRBV30 and TRBJ2-7, the CDR3 gives the full variable domain: SQTIHQWPATLVQPVGSPLSLECTVEGTSNPNLYWYRQAAGRGLQLLFYSVGIGQISSEVPQNLSASRPQDRQFILSSKKLLLSDSGFYLCAWSPPEISGTEQYFGPGTRLTVT.

The V gene is TRBV18, the J gene TRBJ2-1, with a weak D call TRBD2 (5 bases). The CDR3 runs to 17 residues. Germline V gene sequence: CDR1 KGHSH, CDR2 LQKENI. The V end was cut by 6 bases, the J end by 1 base, with 19 bases between. Here the CDR3 reads CASSRGRSGKSYNEQFF. CDR3 nucleotides: TGTGCCAGCTCCCGAGGACGATCCGGGAAGTCCTACAATGAGCAGTTCTTC.

The V gene is TRBV6-5, the J gene TRBJ2-1, with no clear D. Germline assignment: CDR1 MNHEY and CDR2 SVGAGI. The V end lost 5 bases, the J end lost 5 bases, and 13 bases lay between the germline ends. This CDR3 is 14 amino acids long. The chain's CDR3 is CASSPLRLNNEQFF. The CDR3, as DNA: TGTGCCAGCAGTCCCTTGCGGTTAAACAATGAGCAGTTCTTC.

The genes are TRBV27 and TRBJ2-1; D gene uncertain. This CDR3 has 12 amino acids. Between the trimmed V and J ends, which lost 1 base and 9 bases, there was a span of 7 bases. Germline V CDR1 and CDR2: MNHEY, SMNVEV (reference sequence). CDR3 sequence (DNA): TGTGCCAGCAGTTTATTTTCGGGTGAGCAGTTCTTC. Its translation: CASSLFSGEQFF.

CDR3 DNA sequence: TGTGCCAGCGCGAGGCCATACGAGCAGTACTTC. Its translation is CASARPYEQYF. The genes are TRBV28 and TRBJ2-7; no clear D gene. The CDR3 is made up of 11 amino acids. Per the germline V gene, CDR1 is MDHEN and CDR2 is SYDVKM. V lost 8 bases, J lost 4 bases, and 9 bases lay in between.

This rearrangement joins TRBV7-2 to TRBJ2-2; D possibly corresponds to TRBD2 (5 bases). The CDR3 covers 13 residues. Per the germline V gene, CDR1 is SGHTA and CDR2 is FQGNSA. Trimming removed 5 bases from V and 4 bases from J, with 8 bases in between. The CDR3 region is CASSIGSTGELFF. CDR3 bases: TGTGCCAGCAGCATAGGGAGCACCGGGGAGCTGTTTTTT.

The V call is TRBV11-2, the J call TRBJ1-5; D is unresolved. Deletions cut 4 bases from V and 1 base from J, with 14 bases between. This CDR3 has 16 amino acids. Per the germline V gene, CDR1 is SGHAT and CDR2 is FQNNGV. The DNA of the CDR3 is TGTGCCAGCAGCTATTCCTCCTGGCGGAGCAATCAGCCCCAGCATTTT. It is translated as CASSYSSWRSNQPQHF.

Written as DNA, the CDR3 is TGCGCCAGCAGCTTGGACAGTATGAACACTGAAGCTTTCTTT. Translated: CASSLDSMNTEAFF. The chain recombines TRBV5-1 with TRBJ1-1, with no clear D. This CDR3 comprises 14 residues. Trimming took off 0 bases at V and 0 bases at J, with 6 bases between the two ends. Germline loops: CDR1 SGHRS, CDR2 YFSETQ.

The chain combines TRBV10-3 with TRBJ2-2, with TRBD2 matching 10 bases. V trimming: 3 bases; J trimming: 0 bases; junction bases outside the gene matches: 10. The CDR3 sequence is 19 residues long. The germline V gene encodes CDR1 ENHRY and CDR2 SYGVKD. The CDR3 spells CAISDPTGLAETNTGELFF. CDR3 coding DNA: TGTGCCATCAGTGATCCGACCGGACTAGCGGAGACGAACACCGGGGAGCTGTTTTTT.

This clone was recorded once. The chain carries TRBV6-1 and TRBJ2-7; the D is unclear. The CDR3 is 16 residues long. The germline V and J ends were trimmed by 2 bases and 2 bases, with 16 bases remaining between them. CDR1 MNHNS and CDR2 SASEGT come from the germline V gene. The CDR3 DNA follows: TGTGCCAGCAGTGAATGGGCAAAACCCTCAACCTACGAGCAGTACTTC. It yields the protein CASSEWAKPSTYEQYF.

V gene TRBV11-2 combines with J gene TRBJ2-7; D not resolved. The CDR3 consists of 14 residues. V was shortened by 1 base and J by 7 bases, with 14 bases between the two germline ends. The germline V gene has CDR1 SGHAT and CDR2 FQNNGV. CDR3 loop: CASSLAPFAVEQYF. The CDR3, as DNA: TGTGCCAGCAGCTTAGCCCCCTTTGCGGTAGAGCAGTACTTC.